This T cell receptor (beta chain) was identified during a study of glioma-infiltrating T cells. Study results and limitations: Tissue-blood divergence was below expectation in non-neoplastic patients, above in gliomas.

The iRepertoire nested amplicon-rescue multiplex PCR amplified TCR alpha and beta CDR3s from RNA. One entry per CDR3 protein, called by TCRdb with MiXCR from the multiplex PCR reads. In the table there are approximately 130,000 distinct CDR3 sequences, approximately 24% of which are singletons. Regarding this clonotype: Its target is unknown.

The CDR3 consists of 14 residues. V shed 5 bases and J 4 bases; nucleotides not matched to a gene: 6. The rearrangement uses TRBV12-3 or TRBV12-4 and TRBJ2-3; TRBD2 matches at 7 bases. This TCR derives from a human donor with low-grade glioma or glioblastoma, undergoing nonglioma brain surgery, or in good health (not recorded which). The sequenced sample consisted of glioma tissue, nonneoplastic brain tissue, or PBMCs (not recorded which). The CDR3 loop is CASSPGLVADTQYF. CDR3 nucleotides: TGTGCCAGCAGTCCCGGACTAGTCGCAGATACGCAGTATTTT.